This TCR beta chain was recorded in a study of somatic mutations in cytotoxic T cells in rheumatoid arthritis. Study-level information: Collection of patient blood (over 29 ml EDTA) took place right after diagnosis, before any treatment. Flow cytometric sorting isolated some V beta antibody-stained T-cell populations at nearly 100% purity, and among them were V beta1+ cells that underwent TCRB sequencing.

Study-wide results and caveats: More than 20% of CD8+ cells belonged to the largest clone in about an eighth of the roughly 60 patients.

Only in-frame clones appear in the TCRdb table, and some are missing; sequencing was by immunoSEQ multiplex PCR. The sample shows approximately 18,000 clones, around 80% of them seen only once. Note on this clone: Its antigen is unidentified.

Using positive magnetic bead selection on an AutoMACS, CD4+ and CD8+ cells were isolated, after which their purity was checked by flow cytometry. The sample consisted of CD8+ T cells sorted from blood. The TCR sequence derives from an adult with rheumatoid arthritis.

The CDR3 spells CASSYGAGDSYGYTF. Written as DNA, the CDR3 is TGTGCCAGCAGTTACGGGGCCGGGGACAGCTATGGCTACACCTTC. The chain couples TRBV27 to TRBJ1-2, with 7 bases that match TRBD1. V lost 4 bases to trimming and J lost 4 bases; unmatched junction nucleotides: 9. Germline lookup yields CDR1 MNHEY and CDR2 SMNVEV (reference sequence). The CDR3 runs to 15 residues.